This T cell receptor beta chain was profiled in a study of cytomegalovirus exposure and HLA in healthy donors. The PCR employed 60 Vbeta primers together with 13 Jbeta primers. TCRdb's table, derived via immunoSEQ multiplex PCR, lists solely in-frame clones and lacks some. The sample has about 130,000 clones; roughly 88% are singletons. This CDR3 comprises 13 residues. Germline V gene sequence: CDR1 MRHNA, CDR2 SNTAGT. The germline V and J ends were trimmed by 5 bases and 1 base, with 5 bases remaining between them. This clone has a handful of counts. This TCR derives from a man aged 50-59 years in good health and CMV-seronegative. This chain joins TRBV6-4 and TRBJ2-2; D might be TRBD2 (5 bases). Material for sequencing was PBMCs. The CDR3 loop reads CASSSGNTGELFF. The CDR3 DNA reads TGTGCCAGCAGTAGCGGGAACACCGGGGAGCTGTTTTTT.